A selection of T cell receptor beta chains follows, all from one sample in a study of T cells after yellow fever vaccination. TCRdb used MiXCR to reprocess the 5' RACE reads, holding one entry per CDR3 protein. This table has some 550,000 distinct CDR3 sequences, 15% to 20% appearing once. The source material was PBMCs, sampled 15 days after the yellow fever booster vaccination. The receptor source for this set is a man younger than 40 who received the YFV17D yellow fever vaccine. CDR3s include the opening cysteine and the closing phenylalanine or tryptophan. The D gene is left open where the match is weak. Some rows have no size entry. The others give once, few or many, or a class for an expanded clone.

cdr3_length: 13
d_call: NA
v_call: TRBV20-1
j_call: TRBJ2-1
clone_size: NA
cdr3_aa: CSAIPGSYNEQFF
cdr3_nt: TGCAGTGCTATACCGGGTTCCTACAATGAGCAGTTCTTC

cdr3_length: 18
d_call: TRBD2
v_call: TRBV20-1
j_call: TRBJ2-1
clone_size: NA
cdr3_aa: CSARGEGLAGLNYNEQFF
cdr3_nt: TGCAGTGCTAGAGGGGAAGGACTAGCGGGCCTAAACTACAATGAGCAGTTCTTC

cdr3_length: 16
d_call: TRBD2
v_call: TRBV24-1
j_call: TRBJ2-1
clone_size: NA
cdr3_aa: CATSDPKTSGRVEQFF
cdr3_nt: TGTGCCACCAGTGATCCTAAGACTAGCGGGAGGGTTGAGCAGTTCTTC

cdr3_length: 15
d_call: TRBD2
v_call: TRBV28
j_call: TRBJ2-1
clone_size: few
cdr3_aa: CASSPLAGGRNEQFF
cdr3_nt: TGTGCCAGCAGTCCTCTGGCGGGAGGTCGCAATGAGCAGTTCTTC

cdr3_length: 15
d_call: NA
v_call: TRBV29-1
j_call: TRBJ2-1
clone_size: NA
cdr3_aa: CSVPWDWNLYNEQFF
cdr3_nt: TGCAGCGTACCGTGGGACTGGAACCTCTACAATGAGCAGTTCTTC

cdr3_length: 18
d_call: TRBD2
v_call: TRBV4-2
j_call: TRBJ2-7
clone_size: NA
cdr3_aa: CASSQDELAGGPAYEQYF
cdr3_nt: TGTGCCAGCAGCCAAGACGAACTAGCGGGAGGCCCTGCCTACGAGCAGTACTTC

cdr3_length: 12
d_call: NA
v_call: TRBV27
j_call: TRBJ2-1
clone_size: NA
cdr3_aa: CASRKSYNEQFF
cdr3_nt: TGTGCCAGCAGGAAGTCCTACAATGAGCAGTTCTTC

cdr3_length: 13
d_call: NA
v_call: TRBV2
j_call: TRBJ2-2
clone_size: few
cdr3_aa: CASSEYGSGELFF
cdr3_nt: TGTGCCAGCAGTGAATACGGGAGTGGGGAGCTGTTTTTT

cdr3_length: 14
d_call: TRBD1
v_call: TRBV7-2
j_call: TRBJ1-2
clone_size: few
cdr3_aa: CASSQDRAIYGYTF
cdr3_nt: TGTGCCAGCAGCCAGGACAGGGCCATTTATGGCTACACCTTC

cdr3_length: 18
d_call: TRBD1
v_call: TRBV11-1
j_call: TRBJ2-1
clone_size: few
cdr3_aa: CASSSSQGAKQPIGEQFF
cdr3_nt: TGTGCCAGCAGCTCCTCACAGGGGGCCAAACAACCTATCGGTGAGCAGTTCTTC

cdr3_length: 14
d_call: NA
v_call: TRBV20-1
j_call: TRBJ1-1
clone_size: NA
cdr3_aa: CSAQGGHRNTEAFF
cdr3_nt: TGCAGTGCCCAAGGGGGACACAGGAACACTGAAGCTTTCTTT

cdr3_length: 15
d_call: TRBD2
v_call: TRBV27
j_call: TRBJ2-7
clone_size: few
cdr3_aa: CASSYGLAGTYEQYF
cdr3_nt: TGTGCCAGCAGTTATGGACTAGCGGGCACCTACGAGCAGTACTTC

cdr3_length: 14
d_call: TRBD2
v_call: TRBV28
j_call: TRBJ2-7
clone_size: NA
cdr3_aa: CASSFRGVVDEQYF
cdr3_nt: TGTGCCAGCAGTTTCCGGGGGGTGGTTGACGAGCAGTACTTC

cdr3_length: 13
d_call: TRBD1
v_call: TRBV12-3/TRBV12-4
j_call: TRBJ2-5
clone_size: many
cdr3_aa: CASSFRQGETQYF
cdr3_nt: TGTGCCAGCAGCTTCAGACAGGGGGAGACCCAGTACTTC

cdr3_length: 16
d_call: TRBD2
v_call: TRBV4-3
j_call: TRBJ2-7
clone_size: few
cdr3_aa: CASSHTSGALSYEQYF
cdr3_nt: TGCGCCAGCAGCCACACTAGCGGGGCCCTTTCCTACGAGCAGTACTTC

cdr3_length: 12
d_call: TRBD1
v_call: TRBV10-3
j_call: TRBJ2-4
clone_size: few
cdr3_aa: CAIMGTGNIQYF
cdr3_nt: TGTGCCATCATGGGGACAGGGAACATTCAGTACTTC

cdr3_length: 15
d_call: TRBD2
v_call: TRBV13
j_call: TRBJ2-1
clone_size: NA
cdr3_aa: CASSRPEREVDEQFF
cdr3_nt: TGTGCCAGCAGCCGGCCGGAGCGGGAGGTTGATGAGCAGTTCTTC

cdr3_length: 15
d_call: NA
v_call: TRBV25-1
j_call: TRBJ2-2
clone_size: few
cdr3_aa: CASSDFIANTGELFF
cdr3_nt: TGTGCCAGCAGTGACTTTATAGCGAACACCGGGGAGCTGTTTTTT

cdr3_length: 11
d_call: NA
v_call: TRBV6-6
j_call: TRBJ2-7
clone_size: NA
cdr3_aa: CASGIVYEQYF
cdr3_nt: TGTGCCAGCGGCATTGTCTACGAGCAGTACTTC

cdr3_length: 14
d_call: TRBD1
v_call: TRBV3-1
j_call: TRBJ1-3
clone_size: NA
cdr3_aa: CASSTGTGRNTIYF
cdr3_nt: TGTGCCAGCAGCACCGGGACAGGGAGAAACACCATATATTTT

cdr3_length: 15
d_call: TRBD1
v_call: TRBV2
j_call: TRBJ2-1
clone_size: NA
cdr3_aa: CASSDRDRGYNEQFF
cdr3_nt: TGTGCCAGCAGCGACCGGGACAGGGGCTACAATGAGCAGTTCTTC

cdr3_length: 18
d_call: TRBD1
v_call: TRBV11-2
j_call: TRBJ2-6
clone_size: few
cdr3_aa: CASSPWTGTHSGANVLTF
cdr3_nt: TGTGCCAGCAGCCCCTGGACAGGTACCCACTCTGGGGCCAACGTCCTGACTTTC

cdr3_length: 11
d_call: NA
v_call: TRBV6-5
j_call: TRBJ2-5
clone_size: NA
cdr3_aa: CASSRMGTQYF
cdr3_nt: TGTGCCAGCTCCAGGATGGGGACCCAGTACTTC

cdr3_length: 15
d_call: TRBD1
v_call: TRBV10-3
j_call: TRBJ2-3
clone_size: few
cdr3_aa: CAISVGDRSTDTQYF
cdr3_nt: TGTGCCATCAGTGTTGGGGACAGAAGCACAGATACGCAGTATTTT

cdr3_length: 14
d_call: NA
v_call: TRBV6-5
j_call: TRBJ1-6
clone_size: NA
cdr3_aa: CASSYGDLNSPLHF
cdr3_nt: TGTGCCAGCAGTTACGGGGATCTGAATTCACCCCTCCACTTT

cdr3_length: 12
d_call: NA
v_call: TRBV18
j_call: TRBJ2-1
clone_size: NA
cdr3_aa: CASSGTRDEQFF
cdr3_nt: TGTGCCAGCTCAGGCACTCGGGATGAGCAGTTCTTC

cdr3_length: 15
d_call: NA
v_call: TRBV11-2
j_call: TRBJ2-5
clone_size: NA
cdr3_aa: CASTRGAGTQETQYF
cdr3_nt: TGTGCCAGCACGAGAGGGGCGGGGACACAAGAGACCCAGTACTTC

cdr3_length: 15
d_call: NA
v_call: TRBV27
j_call: TRBJ1-2
clone_size: few
cdr3_aa: CASSSPRDGLRGYTF
cdr3_nt: TGTGCCAGCAGTTCTCCGCGGGACGGACTTAGGGGCTACACCTTC

cdr3_length: 11
d_call: TRBD2
v_call: TRBV29-1
j_call: TRBJ2-1
clone_size: NA
cdr3_aa: CSVGGGREQFF
cdr3_nt: TGCAGCGTTGGGGGGGGGAGAGAGCAGTTCTTC

cdr3_length: 14
d_call: NA
v_call: TRBV12-3/TRBV12-4
j_call: TRBJ2-2
clone_size: NA
cdr3_aa: CASSFYQAGGELFF
cdr3_nt: TGTGCCAGCAGTTTTTACCAGGCCGGAGGGGAGCTGTTTTTT

cdr3_length: 16
d_call: NA
v_call: TRBV20-1
j_call: TRBJ2-5
clone_size: NA
cdr3_aa: CSATSSGSEYQETQYF
cdr3_nt: TGCAGTGCTACATCATCAGGCTCAGAGTACCAAGAGACCCAGTACTTC

cdr3_length: 12
d_call: TRBD2
v_call: TRBV2
j_call: TRBJ2-7
clone_size: few
cdr3_aa: CASRARISGNYF
cdr3_nt: TGTGCCAGCAGAGCGAGGATTAGCGGGAATTACTTC

cdr3_length: 13
d_call: NA
v_call: TRBV4-3
j_call: TRBJ2-1
clone_size: few
cdr3_aa: CASSQGHGTLQFF
cdr3_nt: TGCGCCAGCAGCCAGGGCCACGGGACCCTGCAGTTCTTC

cdr3_length: 18
d_call: NA
v_call: TRBV27
j_call: TRBJ2-1
clone_size: NA
cdr3_aa: CASSLQVVGLSSYNEQFF
cdr3_nt: TGTGCCAGCAGTCTCCAGGTGGTTGGCCTCAGCTCCTACAATGAGCAGTTCTTC

cdr3_length: 14
d_call: NA
v_call: TRBV7-6
j_call: TRBJ2-2
clone_size: NA
cdr3_aa: CASRPGHNTGELFF
cdr3_nt: TGTGCCAGCAGACCCGGACACAACACCGGGGAGCTGTTTTTT

cdr3_length: 14
d_call: NA
v_call: TRBV7-9
j_call: TRBJ2-7
clone_size: few
cdr3_aa: CASRKSASTYEQYF
cdr3_nt: TGTGCCAGCAGAAAATCCGCGTCAACCTACGAGCAGTACTTC

cdr3_length: 17
d_call: NA
v_call: TRBV7-2
j_call: TRBJ2-1
clone_size: NA
cdr3_aa: CASSSGGGRFSYNEQFF
cdr3_nt: TGTGCCAGCAGCTCCGGGGGTGGGAGGTTCTCCTACAATGAGCAGTTCTTC

cdr3_length: 15
d_call: NA
v_call: TRBV20-1
j_call: TRBJ2-7
clone_size: NA
cdr3_aa: CSASSIREFSYEQYF
cdr3_nt: TGCAGTGCTAGTTCCATCCGCGAGTTTTCGTACGAGCAGTACTTC

cdr3_length: 12
d_call: NA
v_call: TRBV20-1
j_call: TRBJ1-4
clone_size: NA
cdr3_aa: CSARRQNEKLFF
cdr3_nt: TGCAGTGCTAGACGGCAAAATGAAAAACTGTTTTTT

cdr3_length: 13
d_call: TRBD2
v_call: TRBV6-5
j_call: TRBJ2-7
clone_size: few
cdr3_aa: CASSHGLAYEQYF
cdr3_nt: TGTGCCAGCAGTCACGGACTAGCCTACGAGCAGTACTTC

cdr3_length: 15
d_call: TRBD1
v_call: TRBV12-3/TRBV12-4
j_call: TRBJ1-5
clone_size: NA
cdr3_aa: CASSLSGQGDQPQHF
cdr3_nt: TGTGCCAGCAGTTTGTCGGGACAGGGGGATCAGCCCCAGCATTTT

cdr3_length: 13
d_call: NA
v_call: TRBV15
j_call: TRBJ2-2
clone_size: few
cdr3_aa: CATSSPGRGELFF
cdr3_nt: TGTGCCACCAGCTCACCGGGCCGCGGGGAGCTGTTTTTT

cdr3_length: 14
d_call: NA
v_call: TRBV24-1
j_call: TRBJ2-1
clone_size: few
cdr3_aa: CATSDPTAYNEQFF
cdr3_nt: TGTGCCACCAGTGACCCGACAGCCTACAATGAGCAGTTCTTC

cdr3_length: 16
d_call: TRBD1
v_call: TRBV3-1
j_call: TRBJ1-6
clone_size: few
cdr3_aa: CASSQAGTGIRSPLHF
cdr3_nt: TGTGCCAGCAGCCAGGCCGGGACAGGGATCCGTTCACCCCTCCACTTT

cdr3_length: 14
d_call: NA
v_call: TRBV20-1
j_call: TRBJ1-5
clone_size: few
cdr3_aa: CSARIGEVFGPQHF
cdr3_nt: TGCAGTGCTAGAATCGGGGAAGTTTTCGGACCCCAGCATTTT